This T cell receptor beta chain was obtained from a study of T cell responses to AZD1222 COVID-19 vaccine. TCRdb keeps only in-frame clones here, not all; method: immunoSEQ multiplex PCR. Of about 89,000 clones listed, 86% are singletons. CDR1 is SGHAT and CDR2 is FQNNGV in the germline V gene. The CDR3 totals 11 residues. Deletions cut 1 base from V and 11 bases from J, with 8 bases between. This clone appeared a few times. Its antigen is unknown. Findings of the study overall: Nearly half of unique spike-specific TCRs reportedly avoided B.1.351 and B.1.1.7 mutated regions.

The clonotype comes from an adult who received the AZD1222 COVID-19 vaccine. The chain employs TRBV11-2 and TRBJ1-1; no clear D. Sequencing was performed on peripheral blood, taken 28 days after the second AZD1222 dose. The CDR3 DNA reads TGTGCCAGCAGCTTAGCGGAGACGGCTTTCTTT. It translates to CASSLAETAFF.